This TCR beta chain was captured by sequencing in a study of chemoradiotherapy in HPV16-positive cancers. Study-wide background: Candidate HPV-specific clones and shared TCR motifs came from two HPV16-positive patients. Study-wide results and limits: Functional assays defining HPV-specific T cells used only a couple of HPV16-positive patients. During treatment, candidate HPV-specific clones and E7-related motifs expanded in tumor.

A note on this clone: What it binds is not known.

Repeated repertoire sampling spanned the course of chemoradiotherapy. Clones were sequenced by immunoSEQ multiplex PCR, and TCRdb holds only the in-frame ones, with some missing. The sample has approximately 12,000 clones, 90% seen once. This TCR came from a human donor with HPV-associated anogenital cancer. This specimen was acquired from a patient who underwent chemoradiotherapy.

The CDR3 DNA is TGTGCCAGCAGCCCTGCGGCCGGGGAGCTGTTTTTT. Protein: CASSPAAGELFF. V gene TRBV11-2 combines with J gene TRBJ2-2; the D is unclear. Germline assignment: CDR1 SGHAT and CDR2 FQNNGV. Trimming took off 5 bases at V and 6 bases at J, with 7 bases between the two ends. CDR3 size: 12 residues.